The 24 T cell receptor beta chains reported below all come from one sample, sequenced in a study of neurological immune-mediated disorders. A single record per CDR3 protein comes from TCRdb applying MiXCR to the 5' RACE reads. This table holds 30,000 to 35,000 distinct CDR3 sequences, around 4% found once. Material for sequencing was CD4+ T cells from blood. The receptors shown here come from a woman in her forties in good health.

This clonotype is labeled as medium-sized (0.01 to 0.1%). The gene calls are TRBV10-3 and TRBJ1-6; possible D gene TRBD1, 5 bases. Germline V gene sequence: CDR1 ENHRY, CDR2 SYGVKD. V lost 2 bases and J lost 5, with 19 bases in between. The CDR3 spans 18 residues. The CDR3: CAISERIAGLRDNSPLHF. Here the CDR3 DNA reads TGTGCCATCAGTGAGCGAATTGCGGGGCTCCGAGATAATTCACCCCTCCACTTT.

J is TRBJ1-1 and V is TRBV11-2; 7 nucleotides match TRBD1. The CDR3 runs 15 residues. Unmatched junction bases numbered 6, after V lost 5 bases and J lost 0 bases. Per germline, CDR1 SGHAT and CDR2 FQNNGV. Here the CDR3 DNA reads TGTGCCAGCAGCCCACGGACAGGACTGAACACTGAAGCTTTCTTT. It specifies CASSPRTGLNTEAFF.

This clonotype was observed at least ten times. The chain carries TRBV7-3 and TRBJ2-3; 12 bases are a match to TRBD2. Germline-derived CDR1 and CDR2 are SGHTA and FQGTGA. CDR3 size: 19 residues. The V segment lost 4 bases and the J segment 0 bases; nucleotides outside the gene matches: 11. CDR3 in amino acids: CASSSPRLAGASSTDTQYF. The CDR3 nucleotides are TGTGCCAGCAGCTCCCCCCGACTAGCGGGGGCCTCAAGCACAGATACGCAGTATTTT.

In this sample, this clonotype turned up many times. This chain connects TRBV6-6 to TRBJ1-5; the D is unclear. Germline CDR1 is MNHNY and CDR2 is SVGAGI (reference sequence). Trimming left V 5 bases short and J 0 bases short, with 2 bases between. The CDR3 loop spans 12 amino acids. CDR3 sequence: CASSGSNQPQHF. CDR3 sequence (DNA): TGTGCCAGCAGTGGTAGCAATCAGCCCCAGCATTTT.

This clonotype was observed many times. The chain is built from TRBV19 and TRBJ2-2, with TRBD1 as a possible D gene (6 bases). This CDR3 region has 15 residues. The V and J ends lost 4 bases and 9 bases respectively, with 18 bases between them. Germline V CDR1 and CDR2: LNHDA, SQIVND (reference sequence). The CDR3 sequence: CASSSGGATQRELFF. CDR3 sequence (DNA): TGTGCCAGTAGTAGTGGGGGCGCAACACAAAGGGAGCTGTTTTTT.

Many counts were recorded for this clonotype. CDR3 loop: CASSPRTSGYNEQFF. DNA for the CDR3: TGTGCCAGCAGCCCCCGGACTAGCGGTTACAATGAGCAGTTCTTC. This sequence joins TRBV3-1 and TRBJ2-1; TRBD2 matches at 10 bases. The CDR3 is 15 amino acids. V lost 4 bases and J lost 4; bases outside the gene matches: 4. Per the germline V gene, CDR1 is LGHDT and CDR2 is YNNKEL (reference sequence).

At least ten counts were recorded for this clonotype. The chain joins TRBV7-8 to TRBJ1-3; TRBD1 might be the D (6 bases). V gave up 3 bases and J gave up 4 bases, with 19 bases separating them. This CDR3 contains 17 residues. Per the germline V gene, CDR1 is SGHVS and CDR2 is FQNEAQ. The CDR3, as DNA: TGTGCCAGCAGCTTTTACTTGACAGGATTAGGGGGAAACACCATATATTTT. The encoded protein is CASSFYLTGLGGNTIYF.

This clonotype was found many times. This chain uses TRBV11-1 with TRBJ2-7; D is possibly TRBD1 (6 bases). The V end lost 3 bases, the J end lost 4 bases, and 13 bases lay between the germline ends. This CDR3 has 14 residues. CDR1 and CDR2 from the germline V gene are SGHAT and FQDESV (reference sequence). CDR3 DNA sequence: TGTGCCAGCAGCTTTACCGGGACAAATTACGAGCAGTACTTC. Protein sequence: CASSFTGTNYEQYF.

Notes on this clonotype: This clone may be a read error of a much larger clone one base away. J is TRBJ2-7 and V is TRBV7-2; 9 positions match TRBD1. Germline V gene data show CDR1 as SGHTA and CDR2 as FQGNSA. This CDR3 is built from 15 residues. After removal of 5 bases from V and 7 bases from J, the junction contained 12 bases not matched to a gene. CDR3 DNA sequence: TGTGCCAGCAGCCTCCGGGACAGGGTCCGGGCTGAGCAGTACTTC. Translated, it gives CASSLRDRVRAEQYF.

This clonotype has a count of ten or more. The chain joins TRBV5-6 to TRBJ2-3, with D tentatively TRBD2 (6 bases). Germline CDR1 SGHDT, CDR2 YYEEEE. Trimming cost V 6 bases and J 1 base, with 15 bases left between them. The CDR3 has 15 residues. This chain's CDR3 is CASTRRGFRTDTQYF. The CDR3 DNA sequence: TGTGCCAGCACCCGACGGGGGTTCCGCACAGATACGCAGTATTTT.

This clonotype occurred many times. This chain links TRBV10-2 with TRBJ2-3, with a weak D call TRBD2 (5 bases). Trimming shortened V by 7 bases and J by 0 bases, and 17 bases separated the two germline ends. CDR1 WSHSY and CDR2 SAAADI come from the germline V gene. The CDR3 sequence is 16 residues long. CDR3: CASIPWAEGSTDTQYF. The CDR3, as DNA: TGCGCCAGCATACCCTGGGCCGAGGGTAGCACAGATACGCAGTATTTT.

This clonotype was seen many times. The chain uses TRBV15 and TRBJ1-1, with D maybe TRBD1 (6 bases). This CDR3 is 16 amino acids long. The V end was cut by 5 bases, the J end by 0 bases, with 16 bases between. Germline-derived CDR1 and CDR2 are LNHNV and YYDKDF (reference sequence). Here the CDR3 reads CATSPRGYNLNTEAFF. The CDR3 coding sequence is TGTGCCACCAGCCCCAGGGGTTATAACCTGAACACTGAAGCTTTCTTT. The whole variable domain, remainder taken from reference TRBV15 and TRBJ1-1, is DAMVIQNPRYQVTQFGKPVTLSCSQTLNHNVMYWYQQKSSQAPKLLFHYYDKDFNNEADTPDNFQSRRPNTSFCFLDIRSPGLGDTAMYLCATSPRGYNLNTEAFFGQGTRLTVV.

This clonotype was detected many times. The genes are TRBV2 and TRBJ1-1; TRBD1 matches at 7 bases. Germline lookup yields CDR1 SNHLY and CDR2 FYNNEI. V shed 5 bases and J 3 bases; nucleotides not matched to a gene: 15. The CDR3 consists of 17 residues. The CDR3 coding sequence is TGTGCCAGCAGTTATACAGGGGAAATATTCGGCGACACTGAAGCTTTCTTT. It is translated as CASSYTGEIFGDTEAFF.

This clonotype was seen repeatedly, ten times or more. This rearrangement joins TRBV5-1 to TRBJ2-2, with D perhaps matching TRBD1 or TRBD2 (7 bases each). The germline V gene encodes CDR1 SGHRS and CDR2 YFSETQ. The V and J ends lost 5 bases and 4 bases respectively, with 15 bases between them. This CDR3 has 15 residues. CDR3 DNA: TGCGCCAGCAGACTCGACAGGGAGGGCACCGGGGAGCTGTTTTTT. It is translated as CASRLDREGTGELFF.

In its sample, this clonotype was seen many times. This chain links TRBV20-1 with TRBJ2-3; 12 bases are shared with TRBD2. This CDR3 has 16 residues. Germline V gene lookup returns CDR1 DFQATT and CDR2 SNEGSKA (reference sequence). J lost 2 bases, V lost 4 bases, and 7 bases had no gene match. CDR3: CSAIVTSGGPTDTQYF. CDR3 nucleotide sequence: TGCAGTGCTATAGTGACTAGCGGGGGCCCCACAGATACGCAGTATTTT.

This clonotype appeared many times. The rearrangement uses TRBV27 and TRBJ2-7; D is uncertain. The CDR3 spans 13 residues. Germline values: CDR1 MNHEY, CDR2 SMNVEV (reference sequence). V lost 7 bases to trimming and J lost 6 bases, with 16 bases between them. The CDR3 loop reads CASKGGGFGEQYF. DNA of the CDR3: TGTGCCAGCAAAGGTGGTGGGTTTGGCGAGCAGTACTTC.

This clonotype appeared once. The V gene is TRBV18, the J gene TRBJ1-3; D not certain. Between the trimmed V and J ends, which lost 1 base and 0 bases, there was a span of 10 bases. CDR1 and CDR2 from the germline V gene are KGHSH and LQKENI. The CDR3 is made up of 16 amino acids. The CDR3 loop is CASSPRVGSSGNTIYF. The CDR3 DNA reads TGTGCCAGCTCACCACGAGTGGGCAGCTCTGGAAACACCATATATTTT.

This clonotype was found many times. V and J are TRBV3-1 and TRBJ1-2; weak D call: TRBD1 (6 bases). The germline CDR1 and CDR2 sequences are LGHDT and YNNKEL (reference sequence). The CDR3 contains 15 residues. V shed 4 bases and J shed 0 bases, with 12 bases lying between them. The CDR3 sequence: CASSPETGSNYGYTF. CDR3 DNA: TGTGCCAGCAGCCCCGAGACAGGATCTAACTATGGCTACACCTTC.

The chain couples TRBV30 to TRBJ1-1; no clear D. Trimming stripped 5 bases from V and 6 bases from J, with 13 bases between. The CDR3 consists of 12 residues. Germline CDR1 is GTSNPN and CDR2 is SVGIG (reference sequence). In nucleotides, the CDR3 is TGTGCCTGGCGTATTGACAAGGCTGAAGCTTTCTTT. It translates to CAWRIDKAEAFF. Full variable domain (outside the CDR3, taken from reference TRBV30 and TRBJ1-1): SQTIHQWPATLVQPVGSPLSLECTVEGTSNPNLYWYRQAAGRGLQLLFYSVGIGQISSEVPQNLSASRPQDRQFILSSKKLLLSDSGFYLCAWRIDKAEAFFGQGTRLTVV.

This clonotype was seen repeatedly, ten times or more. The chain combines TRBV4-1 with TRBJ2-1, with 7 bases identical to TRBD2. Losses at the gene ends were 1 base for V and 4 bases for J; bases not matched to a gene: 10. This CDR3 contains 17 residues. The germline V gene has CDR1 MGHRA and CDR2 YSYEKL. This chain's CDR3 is CASSQGLAALNYNEQFF. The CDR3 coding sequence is TGCGCCAGCAGCCAAGGCCTAGCGGCCCTTAATTACAATGAGCAGTTCTTC.

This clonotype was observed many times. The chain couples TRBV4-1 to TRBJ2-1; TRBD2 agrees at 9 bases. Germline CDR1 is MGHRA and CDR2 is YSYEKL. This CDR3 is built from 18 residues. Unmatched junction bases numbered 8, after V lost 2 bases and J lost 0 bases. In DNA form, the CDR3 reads TGCGCCAGCAGCCAACAGCTGGGAGCGGGGGGCTCCTACAATGAGCAGTTCTTC. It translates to CASSQQLGAGGSYNEQFF.

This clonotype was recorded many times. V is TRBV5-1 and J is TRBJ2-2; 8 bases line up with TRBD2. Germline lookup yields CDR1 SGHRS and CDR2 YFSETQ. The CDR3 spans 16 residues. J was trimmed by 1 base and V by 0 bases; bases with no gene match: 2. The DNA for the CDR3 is TGCGCCAGCAGCTTGGTAGCGGGACGGAACACCGGGGAGCTGTTTTTT. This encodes CASSLVAGRNTGELFF.

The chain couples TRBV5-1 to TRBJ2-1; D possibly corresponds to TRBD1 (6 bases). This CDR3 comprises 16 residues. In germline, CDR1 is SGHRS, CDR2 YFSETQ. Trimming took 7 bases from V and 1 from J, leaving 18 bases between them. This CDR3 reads CASGRITRGSYNEQFF. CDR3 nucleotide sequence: TGCGCCAGCGGCCGTATTACCAGGGGATCCTACAATGAGCAGTTCTTC.

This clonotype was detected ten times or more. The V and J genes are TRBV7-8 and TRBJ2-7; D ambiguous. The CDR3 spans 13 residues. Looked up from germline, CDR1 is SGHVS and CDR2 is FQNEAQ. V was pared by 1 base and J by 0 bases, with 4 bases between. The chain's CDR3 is CASSLVFSYEQYF. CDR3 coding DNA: TGTGCCAGCAGCTTAGTTTTCTCCTACGAGCAGTACTTC. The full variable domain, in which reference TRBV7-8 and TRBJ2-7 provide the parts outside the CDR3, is GAGVSQSPRYKVAKRGQDVALRCDPISGHVSLFWYQQALGQGPEFLTYFQNEAQLDKSGLPSDRFFAERPEGSVSTLKIQRTQQEDSAVYLCASSLVFSYEQYFGPGTRLTVT.